These 22 T cell receptor beta chains were all obtained from the same sample, sequenced in a study of OX40 agonist ivuxolimab in advanced cancers. Only in-frame clones appear in the TCRdb table, and some are missing; sequencing was by immunoSEQ multiplex PCR. The sample holds around 85,000 clones; about 90% are singletons and the top ten take 8.4%. The sequences come from CD4+ or CD8+ T cells sorted from blood, collected in a trial of the OX40 agonist ivuxolimab. These receptors all stem from an adult with an advanced solid tumor such as melanoma, head and neck, liver or kidney cancer.

The genes are TRBV11-2 and TRBJ2-7, with 8 bases fitting TRBD1. Germline V gene data show CDR1 as SGHAT and CDR2 as FQNNGV. V was clipped by 2 bases and J by 0 bases; unmatched bases: 9. This CDR3 has 17 amino acids. The CDR3: CASSLRVGTGNSYEQYF. The CDR3 DNA follows: TGTGCCAGCAGCTTAAGGGTCGGGACAGGCAACTCCTACGAGCAGTACTTC.

This chain connects TRBV9 to TRBJ2-3; D is uncertain. CDR3 length equals 11 residues. Per the germline V gene, CDR1 is SGDLS and CDR2 is YYNGEE. V lost 4 bases to trimming and J lost 2 bases, with 2 bases between them. The CDR3 DNA follows: TGTGCCAGCAGCAACACAGATACGCAGTATTTT. It encodes CASSNTDTQYF.

This clone has a single count. The chain has TRBV28 and TRBJ2-1; maybe TRBD1 (6 bases). The CDR3 covers 17 residues. Per the germline V gene, CDR1 is MDHEN and CDR2 is SYDVKM. Trimming shortened V by 6 bases and J by 1 base, and 19 bases separated the two germline ends. DNA of the CDR3: TGTGCCAGCAGCCCAAGTCTGGGGGCGCGTTCCTACAATGAGCAGTTCTTC. Its translation: CASSPSLGARSYNEQFF.

This chain joins TRBV9 and TRBJ1-2; 10 positions agree with TRBD1. The germline CDR1 and CDR2 sequences are SGDLS and YYNGEE. The CDR3 spans 14 residues. The ends lost 4 bases at V and 4 bases at J; junction bases unmatched: 4. The CDR3 DNA reads TGTGCCAGCAGCCTGACAGGGGGCGGCTATGGCTACACCTTC. Its protein is CASSLTGGGYGYTF.

The chain is built from TRBV19 and TRBJ1-5; D is unclear. Germline CDR1 reads LNHDA; CDR2 reads SQIVND (reference sequence). Trimming pared 5 bases from V and 7 bases from J, leaving 12 bases between. The CDR3 runs 13 residues. The CDR3: CASSWTEAQPQHF. The CDR3 coding sequence is TGTGCCAGTAGTTGGACTGAGGCCCAGCCCCAGCATTTT.

The gene calls are TRBV11-3 and TRBJ2-1; 9 bases agree with TRBD2. Germline assignment: CDR1 SGHNT and CDR2 YENEEA. The junction had 8 bases not matched to a gene; V was cut back by 3 bases and J by 8 bases. This CDR3 is 15 amino acids long. The CDR3 nucleotides read TGTGCCAGCAGCTTGGGGGCTAGCGGGATGCATGAGCAGTTCTTC. This encodes CASSLGASGMHEQFF.

The gene calls are TRBV28 and TRBJ1-6, with D unresolved. This CDR3 comprises 14 residues. CDR1 and CDR2 (germline): MDHEN, SYDVKM. Trimming stripped 6 bases from V and 0 bases from J, with 6 bases between. CDR3 in DNA: TGTGCCAGCAGCCCGAGCTCCTATAATTCACCCCTCCACTTT. It yields the protein CASSPSSYNSPLHF.

J is TRBJ2-7 and V is TRBV9; 7 nucleotides align to TRBD1. V gave up 4 bases and J gave up 0 bases; unmatched junction bases: 4. Per germline, CDR1 SGDLS and CDR2 YYNGEE. This CDR3 has 14 amino acids. The CDR3 nucleotides read TGTGCCAGCAGCCCTTGGGACAGCTCCTACGAGCAGTACTTC. It translates to CASSPWDSSYEQYF.

The chain joins TRBV4-2 to TRBJ1-5; D gene uncertain. The CDR3 is made up of 15 amino acids. V was pared by 2 bases and J by 2 bases, with 10 bases between. Looked up from germline, CDR1 is LGHNA and CDR2 is YNFKEQ. The CDR3 sequence: CASSQKGYGNQPQHF. For the CDR3, the DNA is TGTGCCAGCAGCCAAAAGGGATATGGCAATCAGCCCCAGCATTTT.

This clone was recorded once. The rearrangement links TRBV10-3 to TRBJ2-7; the match to TRBD2 covers 8 bases. Germline V gene sequence: CDR1 ENHRY, CDR2 SYGVKD. The ends lost 3 bases at V and 3 bases at J; junction bases unmatched: 10. The CDR3 spans 16 residues. CDR3 region: CAISDGSGRGFYEQYV. CDR3 in DNA: TGTGCCATCAGTGATGGAAGCGGGAGAGGCTTCTACGAGCAGTACGTC.

The rearrangement joins TRBV4-1 to TRBJ2-1, with 7 bases matching TRBD2. The CDR3 runs to 14 residues. CDR1 and CDR2 from the germline V gene are MGHRA and YSYEKL. V gave up 2 bases and J gave up 8 bases; unmatched junction bases: 6. The chain's CDR3 is CASSQRTSFDEQFF. The CDR3 bases are TGCGCCAGCAGCCAACGGACTAGTTTCGATGAGCAGTTCTTC.

The V call is TRBV4-1, the J call TRBJ2-1; 9 bases line up with TRBD2. In germline, CDR1 is MGHRA, CDR2 YSYEKL. This CDR3 contains 15 residues. V shed 1 base, J shed 7 bases, and the junction held 5 bases outside the gene matches. CDR3 coding DNA: TGCGCCAGCAGCCAAGTCGCTAGCGGGGAAAATGAGCAGTTCTTC. It codes for CASSQVASGENEQFF.

The V and J genes are TRBV27 and TRBJ2-6; D is ambiguous. With 3 bases removed from V and 2 bases from J, the gap between germline ends came to 5 bases. Per germline, CDR1 MNHEY and CDR2 SMNVEV (reference sequence). The CDR3 consists of 14 residues. CDR3 sequence: CASSFWAGANVLTF. The CDR3 nucleotides read TGTGCCAGCAGTTTCTGGGCTGGGGCCAACGTCCTGACTTTC.

The genes are TRBV10-3 and TRBJ1-2, with D perhaps matching TRBD1 (6 bases). CDR1 and CDR2 (germline): ENHRY, SYGVKD. The CDR3 length is 14 residues. V was clipped by 10 bases and J by 6 bases, with 21 bases between them. CDR3 residues: CATDDGQSRNGYTF. CDR3 DNA: TGTGCCACTGATGATGGACAGTCCCGGAATGGCTACACCTTC.

The CDR3 protein is CASSQDDRTGGPEDEQFF. The CDR3 coding sequence is TGCGCCAGCAGCCAAGACGACCGGACAGGGGGCCCGGAGGATGAGCAGTTCTTC. This chain links TRBV4-3 with TRBJ2-1; the match to TRBD1 covers 11 bases. The CDR3 totals 18 residues. V dropped 0 bases and J dropped 8; count of bases not matched to a gene: 12. CDR1 is LGHNA, CDR2 YSLEER, per germline.

The chain links TRBV25-1 to TRBJ1-4; perhaps TRBD1 as D (5 bases). Between the trimmed V and J ends, which lost 3 bases and 5 bases, there was a span of 19 bases. Germline lookup yields CDR1 MGHDK and CDR2 SYGVNS. This CDR3 is 17 amino acids long. In DNA, the CDR3 is TGTGCCAGCAGTGACTCCGACCAGTGGGGCCCGAATGAAAAACTGTTTTTT. It is translated as CASSDSDQWGPNEKLFF.

The chain is built from TRBV2 and TRBJ2-5; D may match TRBD1 or TRBD2 (5 bases each). Trimming left V 4 bases short and J 8 bases short, with 23 bases between. The CDR3 totals 16 residues. Germline values: CDR1 SNHLY, CDR2 FYNNEI. As DNA, the CDR3 is TGTGCCAGCAGTGGGGGGATGGGACCATCTATTGGAACCCAGTACTTC. It specifies CASSGGMGPSIGTQYF.

The V gene is TRBV10-3, the J gene TRBJ2-3; 7 bases line up with TRBD2. This CDR3 comprises 15 residues. V shed 8 bases, J shed 5 bases, and the junction held 13 bases outside the gene matches. Looked up from germline, CDR1 is ENHRY and CDR2 is SYGVKD. CDR3 bases: TGTGCCATCTGGACCGGGACTACTTATAAAGATACGCAGTATTTT. Its translation: CAIWTGTTYKDTQYF.

The V call is TRBV7-3, the J call TRBJ2-1; D possibly matches TRBD1 or TRBD2 (5 bases each). CDR1 is SGHTA, CDR2 FQGTGA, per germline. This CDR3 is built from 15 residues. Trimming removed 3 bases at V and 0 bases at J, with 9 bases between. CDR3 DNA sequence: TGTGCCAGCAGCTTCATGAGGGGCTCCTACAATGAGCAGTTCTTC. This gives the protein CASSFMRGSYNEQFF.

The chain links TRBV30 to TRBJ2-5; D is perhaps TRBD1 (6 bases). This CDR3 has 17 residues. Germline assignment: CDR1 GTSNPN and CDR2 SVGIG (reference sequence). V dropped 0 bases and J dropped 1 base, with 18 bases sitting between them. The CDR3 region has the DNA TGTGCCTGGAGTGTACCTCCCCGGGACACTCTCCAAGAGACCCAGTACTTC. This gives the protein CAWSVPPRDTLQETQYF.

CDR3 loop: CASSLIDRGYGYTF. The CDR3, as DNA: TGTGCCAGCAGTTTGATAGACAGGGGCTATGGCTACACCTTC. The chain couples TRBV28 to TRBJ1-2; TRBD1 agrees at 8 bases. This CDR3 is 14 amino acids long. CDR1 and CDR2 from the germline V gene are MDHEN and SYDVKM. Trimming took 3 bases from V and 4 from J; bases not matched to a gene: 4.

The chain recombines TRBV10-3 with TRBJ1-6; D remains unclear. V lost 5 bases and J lost 0, with 11 bases in between. The CDR3 consists of 16 residues. The V gene's germline CDR1 is ENHRY and CDR2 SYGVKD. The CDR3 protein is CAISPAESSYNSPLHF. The CDR3 nucleotides are TGTGCCATCAGTCCGGCAGAGAGCTCCTATAATTCACCCCTCCACTTT.